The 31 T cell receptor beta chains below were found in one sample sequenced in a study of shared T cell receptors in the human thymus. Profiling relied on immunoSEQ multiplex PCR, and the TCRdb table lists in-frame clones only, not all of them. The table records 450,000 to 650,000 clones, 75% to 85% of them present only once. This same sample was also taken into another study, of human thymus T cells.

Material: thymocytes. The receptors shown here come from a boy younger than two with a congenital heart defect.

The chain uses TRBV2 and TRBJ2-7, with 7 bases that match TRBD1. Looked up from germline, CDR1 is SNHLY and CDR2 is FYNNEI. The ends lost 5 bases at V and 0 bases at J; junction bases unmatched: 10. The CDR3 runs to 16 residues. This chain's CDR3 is CASSPEVGQRSYEQYF. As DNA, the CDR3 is TGTGCCAGCAGTCCTGAAGTGGGACAGCGCTCCTACGAGCAGTACTTC.

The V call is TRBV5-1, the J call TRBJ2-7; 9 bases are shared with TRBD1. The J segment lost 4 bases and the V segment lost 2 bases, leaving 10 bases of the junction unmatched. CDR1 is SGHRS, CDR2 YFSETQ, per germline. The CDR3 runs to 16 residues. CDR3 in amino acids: CASSFRPGQGFYEQYF. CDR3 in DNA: TGCGCCAGCAGCTTTAGACCGGGACAGGGTTTTTACGAGCAGTACTTC. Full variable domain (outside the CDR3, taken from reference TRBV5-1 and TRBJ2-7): KAGVTQTPRYLIKTRGQQVTLSCSPISGHRSVSWYQQTPGQGLQFLFEYFSETQRNKGNFPGRFSGRQFSNSRSEMNVSTLELGDSALYLCASSFRPGQGFYEQYFGPGTRLTVT.

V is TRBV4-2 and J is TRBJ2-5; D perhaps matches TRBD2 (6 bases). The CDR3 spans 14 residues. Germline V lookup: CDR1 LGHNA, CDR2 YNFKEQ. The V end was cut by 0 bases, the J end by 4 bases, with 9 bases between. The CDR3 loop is CASSQDQEGETQYF. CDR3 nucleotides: TGTGCCAGCAGCCAAGATCAGGAGGGAGAGACCCAGTACTTC.

The DNA for the CDR3 is TGTGCCAGCAGTTACACCATAGTTATGAACACTGAAGCTTTCTTT. It yields the protein CASSYTIVMNTEAFF. The V and J genes are TRBV6-5 and TRBJ1-1; D uncertain. Germline CDR1 MNHEY, CDR2 SVGAGI. The CDR3 sequence is 15 residues long. The V gene lost 2 bases and the J gene lost 0 bases, with 10 bases spanning the gap.

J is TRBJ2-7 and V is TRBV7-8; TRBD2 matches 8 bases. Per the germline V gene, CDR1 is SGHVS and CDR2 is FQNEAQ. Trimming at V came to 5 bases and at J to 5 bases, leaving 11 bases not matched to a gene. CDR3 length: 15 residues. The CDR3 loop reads CASSHGLARRNEQYF. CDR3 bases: TGTGCCAGCAGCCACGGACTAGCTCGGAGGAACGAGCAGTACTTC.

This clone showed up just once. CDR3 region: CASSGPVPGGNSCEQYF. The CDR3 DNA reads as TGCGCCAGCAGCGGCCCAGTGCCGGGAGGCAACTCTTGCGAGCAGTACTTC. The chain recombines TRBV5-1 with TRBJ2-7, with 7 bases that match TRBD2. The CDR3 has 17 residues. Unmatched junction bases numbered 19, after V lost 4 bases and J lost 6 bases. CDR1 is SGHRS and CDR2 is YFSETQ in the germline V gene.

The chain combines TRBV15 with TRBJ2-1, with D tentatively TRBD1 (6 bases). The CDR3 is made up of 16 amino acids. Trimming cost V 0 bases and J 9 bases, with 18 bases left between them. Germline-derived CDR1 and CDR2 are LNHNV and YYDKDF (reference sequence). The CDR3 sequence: CATSRDQGIARGEQFF. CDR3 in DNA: TGTGCCACCAGCAGAGATCAGGGAATAGCCAGGGGTGAGCAGTTCTTC.

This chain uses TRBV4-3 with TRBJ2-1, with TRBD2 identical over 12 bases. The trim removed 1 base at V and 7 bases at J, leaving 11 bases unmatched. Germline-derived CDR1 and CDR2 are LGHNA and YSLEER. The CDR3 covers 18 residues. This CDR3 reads CASSQGAFVTSGRNEQFF. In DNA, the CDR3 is TGCGCCAGCAGCCAAGGAGCTTTTGTGACTAGCGGGAGAAATGAGCAGTTCTTC.

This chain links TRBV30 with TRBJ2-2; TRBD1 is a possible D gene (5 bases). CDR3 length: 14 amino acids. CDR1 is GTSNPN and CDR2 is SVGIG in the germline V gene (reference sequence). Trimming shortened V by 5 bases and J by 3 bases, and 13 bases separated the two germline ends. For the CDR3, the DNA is TGTGCCTGGGCAAAAGGACAAGACACCGGGGAGCTGTTTTTT. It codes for CAWAKGQDTGELFF.

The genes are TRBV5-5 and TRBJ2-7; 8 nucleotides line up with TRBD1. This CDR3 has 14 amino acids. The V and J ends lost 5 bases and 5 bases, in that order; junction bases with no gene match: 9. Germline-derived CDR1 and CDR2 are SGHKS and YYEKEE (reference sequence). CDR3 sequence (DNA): TGTGCCAGCAGTTGTCCAGGGGGCGGACACGAGCAGTACTTC. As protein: CASSCPGGGHEQYF.

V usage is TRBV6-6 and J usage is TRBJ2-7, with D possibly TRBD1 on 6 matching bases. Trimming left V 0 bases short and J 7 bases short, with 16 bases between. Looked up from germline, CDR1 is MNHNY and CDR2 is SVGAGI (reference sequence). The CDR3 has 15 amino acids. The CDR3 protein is CASSYSGGIRWEQYF. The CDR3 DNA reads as TGTGCCAGCAGTTACTCAGGGGGAATCAGGTGGGAGCAGTACTTC.

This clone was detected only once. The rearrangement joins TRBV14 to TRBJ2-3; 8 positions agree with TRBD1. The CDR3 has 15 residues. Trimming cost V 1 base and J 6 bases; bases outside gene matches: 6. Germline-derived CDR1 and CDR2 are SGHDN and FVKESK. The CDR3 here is CASSQGVRGHDTQYF. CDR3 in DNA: TGTGCCAGCAGCCAAGGGGTCAGGGGGCATGATACGCAGTATTTT.

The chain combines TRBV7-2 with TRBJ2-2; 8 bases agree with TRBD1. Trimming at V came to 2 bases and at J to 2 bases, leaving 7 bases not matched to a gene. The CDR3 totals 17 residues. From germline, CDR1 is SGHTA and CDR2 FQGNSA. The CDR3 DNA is TGTGCCAGCAGCTTAAGGACGACAGGGGCAAACACCGGGGAGCTGTTTTTT. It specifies CASSLRTTGANTGELFF.

This chain's CDR3 is CASSRSAGFSNYGYTF. CDR3 coding DNA: TGTGCCAGCAGCCGAAGCGCAGGGTTCTCTAACTATGGCTACACCTTC. This chain joins TRBV27 and TRBJ1-2; TRBD1 might be the D (5 bases). The length of the CDR3 is 16 residues. Germline V gene lookup returns CDR1 MNHEY and CDR2 SMNVEV (reference sequence). V was clipped by 6 bases and J by 0 bases, with 17 bases between them.

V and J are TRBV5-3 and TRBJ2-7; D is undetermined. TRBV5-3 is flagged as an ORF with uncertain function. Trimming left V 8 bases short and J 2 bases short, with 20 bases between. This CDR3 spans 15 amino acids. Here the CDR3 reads CASQPRRSRPYEQYF. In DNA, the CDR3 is TGTGCCAGCCAGCCCCGTCGGTCTAGACCCTACGAGCAGTACTTC.

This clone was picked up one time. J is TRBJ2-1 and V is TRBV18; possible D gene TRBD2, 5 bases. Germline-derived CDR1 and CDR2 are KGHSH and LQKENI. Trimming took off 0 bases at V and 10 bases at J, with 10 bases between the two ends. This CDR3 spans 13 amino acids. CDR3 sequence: CASSPPLAGEQFF. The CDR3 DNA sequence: TGTGCCAGCTCACCACCGCTAGCCGGGGAGCAGTTCTTC.

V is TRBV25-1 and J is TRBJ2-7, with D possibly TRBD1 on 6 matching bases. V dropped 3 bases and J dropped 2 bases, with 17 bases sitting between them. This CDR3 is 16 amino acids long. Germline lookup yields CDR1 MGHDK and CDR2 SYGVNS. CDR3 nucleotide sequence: TGTGCCAGCAGTGACTTTGGACGGGACACCACCTACGAGCAGTACTTC. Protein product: CASSDFGRDTTYEQYF.

The CDR3 sequence is CAWSVIYRVRSYEQYF. The CDR3 nucleotides are TGTGCCTGGAGTGTAATATACAGGGTACGGTCCTACGAGCAGTACTTC. This chain connects TRBV30 to TRBJ2-7; D may be TRBD1 (6 bases). Trimming shortened V by 0 bases and J by 1 base, and 16 bases separated the two germline ends. The CDR3 totals 16 residues. From germline, CDR1 is GTSNPN and CDR2 SVGIG (reference sequence).

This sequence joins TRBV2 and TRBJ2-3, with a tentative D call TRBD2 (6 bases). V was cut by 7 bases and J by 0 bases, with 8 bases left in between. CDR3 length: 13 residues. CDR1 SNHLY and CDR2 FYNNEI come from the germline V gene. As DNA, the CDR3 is TGTGCCAGCAACGCGGGAAGCACAGATACGCAGTATTTT. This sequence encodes CASNAGSTDTQYF.

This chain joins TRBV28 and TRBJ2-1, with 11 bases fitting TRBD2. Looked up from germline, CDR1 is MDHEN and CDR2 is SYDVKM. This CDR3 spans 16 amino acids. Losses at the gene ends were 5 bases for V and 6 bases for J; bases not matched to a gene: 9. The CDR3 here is CASSGPGLAGGNEQFF. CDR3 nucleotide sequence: TGTGCCAGCAGTGGGCCGGGGCTAGCGGGGGGCAATGAGCAGTTCTTC.

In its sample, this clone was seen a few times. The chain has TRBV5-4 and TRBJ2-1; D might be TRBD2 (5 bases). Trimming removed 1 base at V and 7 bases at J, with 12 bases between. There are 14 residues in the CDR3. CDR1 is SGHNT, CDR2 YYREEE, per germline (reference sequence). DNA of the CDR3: TGTGCCAGCAGCTTGTGGTACGAGGGTAATGAGCAGTTCTTC. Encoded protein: CASSLWYEGNEQFF.

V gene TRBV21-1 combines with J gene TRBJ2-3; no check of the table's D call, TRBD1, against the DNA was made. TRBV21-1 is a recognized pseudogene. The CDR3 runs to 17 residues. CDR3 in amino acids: CASSKAGTRIAQDTQYF. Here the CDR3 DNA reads TGTGCCAGCAGCAAAGCGGGGACAAGGATTGCACAAGATACGCAGTATTTT.

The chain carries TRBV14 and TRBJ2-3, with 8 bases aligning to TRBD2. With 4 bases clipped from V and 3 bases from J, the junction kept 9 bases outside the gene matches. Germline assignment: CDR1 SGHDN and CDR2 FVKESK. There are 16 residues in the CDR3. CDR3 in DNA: TGTGCCAGCAGCCCACACCCGGGACTAGAAACAGATACGCAGTATTTT. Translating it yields CASSPHPGLETDTQYF.

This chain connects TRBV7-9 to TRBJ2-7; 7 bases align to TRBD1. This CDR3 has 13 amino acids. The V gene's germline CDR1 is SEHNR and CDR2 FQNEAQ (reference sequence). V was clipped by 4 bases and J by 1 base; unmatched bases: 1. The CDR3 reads CASSSRGSYEQYF. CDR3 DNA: TGTGCCAGCAGCTCCAGGGGGTCCTACGAGCAGTACTTC.

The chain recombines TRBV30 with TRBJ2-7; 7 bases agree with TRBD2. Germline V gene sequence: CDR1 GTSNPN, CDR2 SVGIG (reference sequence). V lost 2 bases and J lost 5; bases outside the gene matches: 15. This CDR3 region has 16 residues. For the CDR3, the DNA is TGTGCCTGGAGTCCACCCCCTGGTGGGAGGGCCCACGAGCAGTACTTC. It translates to CAWSPPPGGRAHEQYF.

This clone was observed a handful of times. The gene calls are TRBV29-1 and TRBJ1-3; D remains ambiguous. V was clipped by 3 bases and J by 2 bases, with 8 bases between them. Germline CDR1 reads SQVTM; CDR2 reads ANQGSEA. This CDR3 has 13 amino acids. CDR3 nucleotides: TGCAGCGTTGAGAGCAGGCCTGGAAACACCATATATTTT. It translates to CSVESRPGNTIYF.

Here the CDR3 DNA reads TGTGCCAGCAGCTTAGGCGCCCTAGCGGGAGGGCCTACCGGGGAGCTGTTTTTT. It translates to CASSLGALAGGPTGELFF. The gene calls are TRBV7-9 and TRBJ2-2, with 12 bases aligning to TRBD2. The CDR3 is 18 amino acids. Germline V gives CDR1 SEHNR, CDR2 FQNEAQ (reference sequence). The V gene end was trimmed by 1 base and the J gene end by 5 bases; junction bases not matched to a gene: 8.

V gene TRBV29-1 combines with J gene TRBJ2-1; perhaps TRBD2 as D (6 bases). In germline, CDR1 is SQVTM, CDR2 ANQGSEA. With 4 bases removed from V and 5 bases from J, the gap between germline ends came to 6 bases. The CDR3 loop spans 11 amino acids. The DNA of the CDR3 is TGCAGCGTTGGGGGGGACAATGAGCAGTTCTTC. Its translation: CSVGGDNEQFF.

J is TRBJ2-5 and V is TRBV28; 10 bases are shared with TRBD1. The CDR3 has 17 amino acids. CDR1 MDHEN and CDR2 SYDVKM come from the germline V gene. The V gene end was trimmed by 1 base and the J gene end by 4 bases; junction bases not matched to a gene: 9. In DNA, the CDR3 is TGTGCCAGCAGTTTATCATCCCGGGACAGGGGCGGAGAGACCCAGTACTTC. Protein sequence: CASSLSSRDRGGETQYF.

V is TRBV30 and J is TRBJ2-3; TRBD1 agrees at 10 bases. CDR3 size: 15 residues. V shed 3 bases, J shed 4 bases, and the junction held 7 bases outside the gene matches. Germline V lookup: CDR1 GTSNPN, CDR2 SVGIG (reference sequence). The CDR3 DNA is TGTGCCTGGAGCTCAACGGGACAGGGGTCAGATACGCAGTATTTT. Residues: CAWSSTGQGSDTQYF.

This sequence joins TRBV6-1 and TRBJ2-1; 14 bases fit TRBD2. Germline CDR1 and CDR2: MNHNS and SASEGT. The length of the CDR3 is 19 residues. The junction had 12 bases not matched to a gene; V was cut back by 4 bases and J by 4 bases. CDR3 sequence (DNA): TGTGCCAGCAGTGGAGACCGACTAGCGGGAGGGCCTAAATACAATGAGCAGTTCTTC. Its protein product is CASSGDRLAGGPKYNEQFF.